In this sample, the clone carrying this TCR beta chain turned up many times. This sample was included in a study of T cells in Graves' hyperthyroidism and ophthalmopathy. The blood sample was taken at first hyperthyroidism diagnosis, before any ophthalmopathy symptoms. RNA transcripts yielded amplified TCR beta CDR3 regions. HTBI primers drove first-round RT-PCR of the TCR CDR3. In TCRdb, the multiplex PCR reads were re-called with MiXCR into one record per CDR3 protein. The table shows about 360,000 distinct CDR3 sequences, with less than 20% occurring only once. V lost 8 bases, J lost 8 bases, and 12 bases stayed unmatched. There are 14 residues in the CDR3.

The chain employs TRBV12-3 or TRBV12-4 and TRBJ2-1, with TRBD1 matching 7 bases. The source is a woman aged 18-29 years with Graves' hyperthyroidism that later progressed to Graves' ophthalmopathy. The specimen sequenced was blood. Here the CDR3 DNA reads TGTGCCAGCGGGTGGGCAGGGGGTTCGGATGAGCAGTTCTTC. Its protein is CASGWAGGSDEQFF.